Listed here is a single T cell receptor (beta chain). These data originate in a study of shared clonotypes between healthy human individuals. The germline V gene has CDR1 SGHNT and CDR2 YYREEE (reference sequence). This CDR3 region has 15 residues. The trim removed 4 bases at V and 4 bases at J, leaving 8 bases unmatched. Data came from immunoSEQ multiplex PCR; TCRdb stores just in-frame clones and leaves some out. The sample carries around 2.1 million clones, under 97% recorded once. The TCR sequence derives from a man between 18 and 35 years old in good health. Sequenced input: naive CD4+ T cells sorted from blood. Sample subset: CD45RA+ positively selected. This chain connects TRBV5-4 to TRBJ1-1, with 9 positions matching TRBD1. The DNA for the CDR3 is TGTGCCAGCAGCCCTACGACAGGGGGTGGCACTGAAGCTTTCTTT. Its protein is CASSPTTGGGTEAFF.